The 20 T cell receptor beta chains in this list originate from one sample, sequenced in a study of Ad26.COV2.S vaccination and SARS-CoV-2 variants. This sample's treatment: some 20 received Ad26.COV2.S at low or high dose, single or two shots; 5 received placebo; per-sample allocation not given. The samples were gathered on day 63 after the first injection of vaccine or placebo. TCRdb keeps only in-frame clones here, not all; method: immunoSEQ multiplex PCR. The data hold 380,000 or so clones, with roughly four fifths observed a single time. Specimen: peripheral blood, collected in a trial of Ad26.COV2.S vaccine versus placebo. These receptors were collected from a person aged 18 to 59 who received the Ad26.COV2.S COVID-19 vaccine or a placebo.

This clone was seen more than once but under ten times. The V gene is TRBV5-4, the J gene TRBJ1-1; 7 bases map to TRBD1. Germline loops: CDR1 SGHNT, CDR2 YYREEE (reference sequence). The CDR3 runs to 14 residues. Germline trimming cut 4 bases from V and 7 bases from J; bases unmatched to any gene: 10. CDR3 bases: TGTGCCAGCAGCGAGAAGGGACAGCGGGGTGAAGCTTTCTTT. It yields the protein CASSEKGQRGEAFF.

The sample holds one count of this clone. This chain joins TRBV4-3 and TRBJ2-5; TRBD1 is a possible D gene (5 bases). Germline loops: CDR1 LGHNA, CDR2 YSLEER. Trimming removed 4 bases from V and 5 bases from J, with 17 bases in between. CDR3 length: 15 residues. Here the CDR3 reads CASSLAADNRETQYF. In DNA, the CDR3 is TGCGCCAGCAGCCTGGCGGCGGACAACCGGGAGACCCAGTACTTC.

The chain has TRBV4-1 and TRBJ1-1, with TRBD1 as a possible D gene (5 bases). The V and J ends lost 5 bases and 1 base respectively, with 14 bases between them. Germline V gene lookup returns CDR1 MGHRA and CDR2 YSYEKL. The CDR3 runs to 15 residues. The CDR3 spells CASSARGWENTEAFF. CDR3 nucleotide sequence: TGCGCCAGCAGCGCAAGGGGATGGGAGAACACTGAAGCTTTCTTT.

This clone was detected only a few times. CDR3 residues: CASSQQGTRGTEAFF. In DNA form, the CDR3 reads TGTGCCAGCAGCCAACAGGGGACGCGGGGCACTGAAGCTTTCTTT. The chain joins TRBV14 to TRBJ1-1; perhaps TRBD1 as D (6 bases). Between the trimmed V and J ends, which lost 2 bases and 4 bases, there was a span of 14 bases. The length of the CDR3 is 15 residues. Germline assignment: CDR1 SGHDN and CDR2 FVKESK.

V gene TRBV29-1 combines with J gene TRBJ2-7, with D perhaps given as TRBD1 or TRBD2 (5 bases each). Trimming removed 4 bases from V and 6 bases from J, with 10 bases in between. The CDR3 is made up of 11 amino acids. Looked up from germline, CDR1 is SQVTM and CDR2 is ANQGSEA. As DNA, the CDR3 is TGCAGCGTTGGTGACGGGACCGAGCAGTACTTC. Encoded protein: CSVGDGTEQYF.

This chain joins TRBV7-2 and TRBJ1-3; no reliable D call. V lost 5 bases to trimming and J lost 2 bases, with 10 bases between them. Germline CDR1 and CDR2: SGHTA and FQGNSA. This CDR3 region has 14 residues. CDR3 in DNA: TGTGCCAGCAGCCAAAACCCGGCTGGAAACACCATATATTTT. Encoded protein: CASSQNPAGNTIYF.

This rearrangement joins TRBV7-3 to TRBJ2-3, with 11 bases matching TRBD2. Looked up from germline, CDR1 is SGHTA and CDR2 is FQGTGA. J was trimmed by 2 bases and V by 5 bases; bases with no gene match: 3. The CDR3 is made up of 15 amino acids. In DNA, the CDR3 is TGTGCCAGCAGCATAGCGGGGGGGACCACAGATACGCAGTATTTT. It codes for CASSIAGGTTDTQYF.

The sample holds one count of this clone. The chain has TRBV19 and TRBJ2-1; 8 bases match TRBD2. CDR3 size: 19 residues. Trimming took 5 bases from V and 4 from J; bases not matched to a gene: 19. The germline gives CDR1 LNHDA, CDR2 SQIVND (reference sequence). The CDR3 DNA is TGTGCCAGTAGTCCCCCTCGGGGGGGGGCCCACTTGAAATACAATGAGCAGTTCTTC. Its translation is CASSPPRGGAHLKYNEQFF.

The chain joins TRBV14 to TRBJ1-5; D gene ambiguous. V was cut by 1 base and J by 0 bases, with 1 base left in between. Germline loops: CDR1 SGHDN, CDR2 FVKESK. The CDR3 runs 13 residues. CDR3 sequence (DNA): TGTGCCAGCAGCCAAGGTAGCAATCAGCCCCAGCATTTT. Amino acid sequence: CASSQGSNQPQHF.

V is TRBV11-1 and J is TRBJ1-5; D remains ambiguous. Trimming shortened V by 1 base and J by 5 bases, and 6 bases separated the two germline ends. CDR1 and CDR2 from the germline V gene are SGHAT and FQDESV (reference sequence). This CDR3 comprises 13 residues. CDR3 protein: CASSLDVHQPQHF. CDR3 in DNA: TGTGCCAGCAGCTTAGATGTGCATCAGCCCCAGCATTTT. The whole variable domain, remainder taken from reference TRBV11-1 and TRBJ1-5, is EAEVAQSPRYKITEKSQAVAFWCDPISGHATLYWYRQILGQGPELLVQFQDESVVDDSQLPKDRFSAERLKGVDSTLKIQPAELGDSAMYLCASSLDVHQPQHFGDGTRLSIL.

The chain carries TRBV2 and TRBJ2-1; TRBD2 matches 14 bases. With 6 bases clipped from V and 8 bases from J, the junction kept 6 bases outside the gene matches. The CDR3 has 15 amino acids. Germline CDR1 reads SNHLY; CDR2 reads FYNNEI. This chain's CDR3 is CASREGLAGVYEQFF. CDR3 DNA sequence: TGTGCCAGCAGGGAGGGACTAGCGGGAGTCTATGAGCAGTTCTTC. Supplemented by reference TRBV2 and TRBJ2-1, the full variable domain reads EPEVTQTPSHQVTQMGQEVILRCVPISNHLYFYWYRQILGQKVEFLVSFYNNEISEKSEIFDDQFSVERPDGSNFTLKIRSTKLEDSAMYFCASREGLAGVYEQFFGPGTRLTVL.

The chain links TRBV2 to TRBJ1-4; maybe TRBD1 (6 bases). The germline gives CDR1 SNHLY, CDR2 FYNNEI. The CDR3 covers 13 residues. V was trimmed by 7 bases and J by 2 bases, leaving 8 bases between them. The CDR3 bases are TGTGCCAGCACCGACAGGACTAATGAAAAACTGTTTTTT. Translated, it gives CASTDRTNEKLFF. The full variable domain, with the rest looked up from reference TRBV2 and TRBJ1-4, is EPEVTQTPSHQVTQMGQEVILRCVPISNHLYFYWYRQILGQKVEFLVSFYNNEISEKSEIFDDQFSVERPDGSNFTLKIRSTKLEDSAMYFCASTDRTNEKLFFGSGTQLSVL.

The chain recombines TRBV6-2 or TRBV6-3 with TRBJ2-3; 8 positions agree with TRBD2. Per the germline V gene, CDR1 is MNHEY and CDR2 is SVGEGT. CDR3 length: 14 amino acids. Trimming at V came to 0 bases and at J to 8 bases, leaving 4 bases not matched to a gene. The CDR3 here is CASSYSAGAGTQYF. CDR3 in DNA: TGTGCCAGCAGTTACTCAGCGGGAGCGGGTACGCAGTATTTT.

The chain uses TRBV5-1 and TRBJ1-5; 9 positions agree with TRBD1. Germline V gene lookup returns CDR1 SGHRS and CDR2 YFSETQ. The CDR3 contains 15 residues. The V and J ends lost 0 bases and 12 bases, in that order; junction bases with no gene match: 10. The CDR3 loop reads CASSLAGTGLSLQHF. CDR3 coding DNA: TGCGCCAGCAGCTTGGCCGGGACAGGGTTATCCCTCCAGCATTTT.

The chain combines TRBV7-9 with TRBJ1-5; D is perhaps TRBD1 (6 bases). Germline V gives CDR1 SEHNR, CDR2 FQNEAQ (reference sequence). V was cut by 4 bases and J by 3 bases, with 22 bases left in between. The CDR3 runs 18 residues. CDR3 bases: TGTGCCAGCAGCTCCCCCTCGGAGGTTACAGGGTTCAATCAGCCCCAGCATTTT. Encoded protein: CASSSPSEVTGFNQPQHF.

The J gene is TRBJ2-2, the V gene TRBV9; D unresolved. The germline V and J ends were trimmed by 2 bases and 0 bases, with 5 bases remaining between them. Germline V lookup: CDR1 SGDLS, CDR2 YYNGEE. The CDR3 runs to 14 residues. Written as DNA, the CDR3 is TGTGCCAGCAGCGTCCCCCCGAACACCGGGGAGCTGTTTTTT. This gives the protein CASSVPPNTGELFF.

This clone was found a few times. The J gene is TRBJ2-7, the V gene TRBV4-3; 10 bases fit TRBD1. Germline V gene sequence: CDR1 LGHNA, CDR2 YSLEER. The length of the CDR3 is 14 residues. V gave up 4 bases and J gave up 5 bases; unmatched junction bases: 5. Here the CDR3 DNA reads TGCGCCAGCAGCCCGGGACAGGGGTGGGACGAGCAGTACTTC. Translated: CASSPGQGWDEQYF.

The chain links TRBV6-1 to TRBJ2-7; 11 bases match TRBD2. The germline V gene has CDR1 MNHNS and CDR2 SASEGT. There are 17 residues in the CDR3. J lost 2 bases, V lost 0 bases, and 6 bases had no gene match. CDR3 sequence reads: CASSEASSGRYPYEQYF. CDR3 coding DNA: TGTGCCAGCAGTGAAGCCTCTAGCGGGAGGTATCCCTACGAGCAGTACTTC.

The chain uses TRBV21-1 and TRBJ2-1; the table's D call, TRBD1, has no DNA check behind it. TRBV21-1 is marked as a pseudogene. This CDR3 is built from 16 residues. Here the CDR3 DNA reads TGTGCCAGCAGCGTGGACAGGGGGCGCGTTCTCAATGAGCAGTTCTTC. It yields the protein CASSVDRGRVLNEQFF.

DNA of the CDR3: TGTGCCTGGAGTGCGACAGGGGGGACATCACCCCTCCACTTT. Amino acids: CAWSATGGTSPLHF. This sequence joins TRBV30 and TRBJ1-6; the match to TRBD1 covers 9 bases. The junction had 5 bases not matched to a gene; V was cut back by 1 base and J by 10 bases. Germline assignment: CDR1 GTSNPN and CDR2 SVGIG (reference sequence). CDR3 size: 14 residues.